The rows below give T cell receptor beta chains drawn from one sample of a study of blood T cell repertoires in COVID-19. TCRdb keeps only in-frame clones here, not all; method: immunoSEQ multiplex PCR. This table has fewer than 60,000 clones, about 85% appearing once. Sequencing was done on a sample of peripheral blood. These TCRs come from a man between 65 and 85 years old with active COVID-19. CDR3s include the opening cysteine and the closing phenylalanine or tryptophan. Fields, in order: CDR3 length, V gene, clone size, J gene, D gene, CDR3 protein, CDR3 DNA. D genes are given only for firm matches. The listing skips clone size in some rows; elsewhere it reads once, few, many or a size class.

>14|TRBV5-1|NA|TRBJ2-5|TRBD1
CASSRTGFGETQYF
TGCGCCAGCAGCCGGACAGGGTTCGGGGAGACCCAGTACTTC
>14|TRBV5-1|once|TRBJ2-7|TRBD1
CASSLGQSSYEQYF
TGCGCCAGCAGCCTGGGACAGAGCTCCTACGAGCAGTACTTC
>15|TRBV7-9|NA|TRBJ2-4|NA
CASSLPDRAKNIQYF
TGTGCCAGCAGCTTACCCGACAGGGCCAAAAACATTCAGTACTTC
>14|TRBV9|NA|TRBJ1-6|NA
CASSAARGDSPLHF
TGTGCCAGCAGCGCGGCTCGGGGGGATTCACCCCTCCACTTT
>15|TRBV28|many|TRBJ1-6|TRBD1
CASSFGTGLFSPLHF
TGTGCCAGCAGTTTTGGGACAGGACTTTTTTCACCCCTCCACTTT
>14|TRBV5-1|NA|TRBJ1-2|NA
CASSFGLTNYGYTF
TGCGCCAGCAGCTTCGGGTTAACCAACTATGGCTACACCTTC
>15|TRBV29-1|NA|TRBJ2-2|TRBD1
CSVRSGTGVTGELFF
TGCAGCGTTCGCTCCGGGACAGGGGTCACCGGGGAGCTGTTTTTT
>17|TRBV9|NA|TRBJ1-5|NA
CASSVGEDTGSYQPQHF
TGTGCCAGCAGCGTAGGAGAAGATACAGGGAGTTATCAGCCCCAGCATTTT
>15|TRBV6-5|NA|TRBJ1-4|NA
CASRTGWGKNEKLFF
TGTGCCAGCAGGACAGGTTGGGGTAAAAATGAAAAACTGTTTTTT
>13|TRBV7-9|few|TRBJ2-2|TRBD2
CASSTTSAGELFF
TGTGCCAGCAGCACGACTAGCGCCGGGGAGCTGTTTTTT
>14|TRBV5-1|NA|TRBJ2-1|TRBD2
CASSIRTSDDEQFF
TGCGCCAGCAGCATACGGACTAGCGACGACGAGCAGTTCTTC
>15|TRBV5-1|NA|TRBJ1-2|TRBD1
CASSLDRGDLVGYTF
TGCGCCAGCAGCTTGGACAGGGGCGATCTAGTCGGCTACACCTTC
>13|TRBV19|few|TRBJ1-1|TRBD1
CATVDRENTEAFF
TGTGCCACCGTGGACAGGGAGAACACTGAAGCTTTCTTT
>15|TRBV5-1|NA|TRBJ2-7|TRBD2
CASSPRLAGKGEQYF
TGCGCCAGCAGTCCGAGACTAGCGGGGAAAGGCGAGCAGTACTTC
>11|TRBV29-1|NA|TRBJ1-2|TRBD1
CSGQGADGYTF
TGCAGCGGACAGGGGGCAGATGGCTACACCTTC
>13|TRBV9|few|TRBJ2-5|TRBD1
CASSTRQGRTQYF
TGTGCCAGCAGCACCCGACAGGGGCGGACCCAGTACTTC
>15|TRBV6-4|NA|TRBJ1-5|NA
CASSTEPGSNQPQHF
TGTGCCAGCTCAACTGAGCCAGGGAGCAATCAGCCCCAGCATTTT
>15|TRBV4-1|few|TRBJ1-2|TRBD1
CASSQVPGQHYGYTF
TGCGCCAGCAGCCAAGTTCCGGGACAGCACTATGGCTACACCTTC
>15|TRBV7-2|NA|TRBJ2-7|TRBD1
CASSRGGTGVDEQYF
TGTGCCAGCAGCCGCGGTGGGACAGGGGTTGACGAGCAGTACTTC
>14|TRBV4-3|few|TRBJ1-2|NA
CASSQDTGGGGYTF
TGCGCCAGCAGCCAAGATACGGGGGGCGGTGGCTACACCTTC
>15|TRBV24-1|NA|TRBJ2-3|NA
CATRDAQGKTDTQYF
TGTGCCACCAGAGATGCGCAGGGGAAGACAGATACGCAGTATTTT
>16|TRBV3-1/TRBV3-2|NA|TRBJ2-5|NA
CASSRRSLSFSETQYF
TGTGCCAGCAGCCGTAGATCTCTTTCTTTCTCTGAGACCCAGTACTTC
>15|TRBV11-2|NA|TRBJ2-1|TRBD1
CASSLEWTGYNEQFF
TGTGCCAGCAGCTTAGAGTGGACAGGGTACAATGAGCAGTTCTTC
>14|TRBV29-1|NA|TRBJ1-1|NA
CSVETGLTNTEAFF
TGCAGCGTTGAAACAGGGCTCACGAACACTGAAGCTTTCTTT
>16|TRBV9|NA|TRBJ2-2|TRBD2
CASSIGTSGGTGELFF
TGTGCCAGCAGCATCGGGACTAGCGGGGGCACCGGGGAGCTGTTTTTT
>15|TRBV5-1|NA|TRBJ1-1|NA
CASSSLQAGDTEAFF
TGCGCCAGCAGCTCCTTACAGGCAGGGGACACTGAAGCTTTCTTT
>15|TRBV7-2|NA|TRBJ2-5|TRBD1
CASSVRQGAGETQYF
TGTGCCAGCAGCGTAAGACAGGGGGCTGGGGAGACCCAGTACTTC
>16|TRBV4-1|NA|TRBJ1-5|TRBD1
CASSHGTGGGNQPQHF
TGCGCCAGCAGCCACGGGACAGGGGGCGGCAATCAGCCCCAGCATTTT
>14|TRBV5-1|NA|TRBJ2-5|TRBD1
CASRPGTGGETQYF
TGCGCCAGCAGACCCGGGACAGGGGGAGAGACCCAGTACTTC
>13|TRBV12-3/TRBV12-4|NA|TRBJ1-1|TRBD1
CASSLRGTGGAFF
TGTGCCAGCAGTTTACGTGGGACAGGGGGAGCTTTCTTT
>17|TRBV10-3|NA|TRBJ2-7|TRBD1
CAISGGDRGFSSYEQYF
TGTGCCATCAGTGGAGGAGACAGGGGATTCTCTTCCTACGAGCAGTACTTC
>11|TRBV6-2/TRBV6-3|NA|TRBJ2-7|NA
CASSFAYEQYF
TGTGCCAGCAGTTTCGCCTACGAGCAGTACTTC
>14|TRBV24-1|NA|TRBJ1-5|TRBD1
CATSDSGQAHTQHF
TGTGCCACCAGTGACTCGGGACAGGCCCACACCCAGCATTTT
>15|TRBV6-5|NA|TRBJ1-1|NA
CASSYLGRANTEAFF
TGTGCCAGCAGTTACCTAGGGAGGGCGAACACTGAAGCTTTCTTT
>15|TRBV18|NA|TRBJ1-3|NA
CASSPPLREGNTIYF
TGTGCCAGCTCACCACCGCTCAGGGAAGGAAACACCATATATTTT
>14|TRBV6-5|NA|TRBJ2-3|NA
CASREGMGTDTQYF
TGTGCCAGCAGGGAGGGGATGGGAACAGATACGCAGTATTTT
>14|TRBV6-2/TRBV6-3|once|TRBJ2-1|NA
CASSYLAPHGEQFF
TGTGCCAGCAGTTACCTAGCCCCGCACGGGGAGCAGTTCTTC
>17|TRBV10-3|NA|TRBJ1-2|TRBD1
CAISEPTLDRGNYGYTF
TGTGCCATCAGTGAGCCGACCCTGGACAGGGGGAACTATGGCTACACCTTC
>16|TRBV7-2|NA|TRBJ2-3|NA
CASSFGAGGLTDTQYF
TGTGCCAGCAGCTTCGGGGCCGGGGGGCTGACAGATACGCAGTATTTT
>20|TRBV27|NA|TRBJ2-5|TRBD2
CASSTHQGDWTSGGSGTQYF
TGTGCCAGCAGTACACACCAGGGGGACTGGACTAGCGGGGGGTCAGGGACCCAGTACTTC
>16|TRBV5-1|few|TRBJ1-2|TRBD1
CASSDDIRTGDYGYTF
TGCGCCAGCAGCGACGACATAAGGACAGGGGACTATGGCTACACCTTC
>15|TRBV7-3|once|TRBJ2-3|TRBD2
CASSLMGLAADTQYF
TGTGCCAGCAGCTTAATGGGACTAGCAGCAGATACGCAGTATTTT
>16|TRBV6-5|NA|TRBJ2-7|TRBD1
CASSYSGTGNSYEQYF
TGTGCCAGCAGTTACTCCGGGACAGGGAACTCCTACGAGCAGTACTTC
>13|TRBV20-1|NA|TRBJ2-7|NA
CSASRQVDYEQYF
TGCAGTGCTAGTCGACAGGTCGACTACGAGCAGTACTTC
>11|TRBV27|NA|TRBJ1-2|NA
CASRGGYGYTF
TGTGCCAGCAGAGGGGGCTATGGCTACACCTTC